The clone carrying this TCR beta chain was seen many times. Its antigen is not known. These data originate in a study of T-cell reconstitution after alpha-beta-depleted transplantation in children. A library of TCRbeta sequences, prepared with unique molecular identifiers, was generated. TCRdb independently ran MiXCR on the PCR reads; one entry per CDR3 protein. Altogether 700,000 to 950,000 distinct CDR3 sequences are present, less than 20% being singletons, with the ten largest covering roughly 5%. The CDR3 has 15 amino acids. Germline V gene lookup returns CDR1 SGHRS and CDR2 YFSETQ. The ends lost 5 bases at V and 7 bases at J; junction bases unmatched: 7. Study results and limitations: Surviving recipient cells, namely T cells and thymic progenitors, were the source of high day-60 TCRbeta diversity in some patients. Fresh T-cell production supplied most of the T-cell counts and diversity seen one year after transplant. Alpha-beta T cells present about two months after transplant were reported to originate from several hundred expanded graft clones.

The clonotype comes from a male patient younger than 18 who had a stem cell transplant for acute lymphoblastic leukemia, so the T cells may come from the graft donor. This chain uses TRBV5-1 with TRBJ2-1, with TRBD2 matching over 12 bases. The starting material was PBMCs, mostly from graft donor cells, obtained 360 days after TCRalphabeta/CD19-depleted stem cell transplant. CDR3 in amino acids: CASSLLAGGPNEQFF. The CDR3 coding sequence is TGCGCCAGCAGTTTGCTAGCGGGAGGGCCGAATGAGCAGTTCTTC. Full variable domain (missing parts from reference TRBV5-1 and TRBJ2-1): KAGVTQTPRYLIKTRGQQVTLSCSPISGHRSVSWYQQTPGQGLQFLFEYFSETQRNKGNFPGRFSGRQFSNSRSEMNVSTLELGDSALYLCASSLLAGGPNEQFFGPGTRLTVL.